This TCR beta chain came from a study of T cells after posttransplantation cyclophosphamide (dated by TCRdb to the mid-2010s). Regarding the research as a whole: Using TRB sequencing, the study followed how the T cell repertoire reconstituted after myeloablative bone marrow transplantation in which posttransplantation cyclophosphamide served as GVHD prophylaxis. Samples from around 35 PTCy-treated patients and over 15 related bone marrow donors of those patients were subjected to antigen receptor sequencing. Blood from all 35 or so PTCy patients with 1-year posttransplant specimens was subjected to TRB sequencing. Up to about 3 additional blood samples from 2 to 5.2 years after transplant were also TRB-sequenced in 3 patients, as was pretransplant blood from a handful of patients. Because TRA and TRB clonality were tightly correlated in several samples, subsequent TCR analyses were focused on TRB only. Public TRB sequences were checked against a database of over 3,000 sequences associated with responses to pathogens, tumor antigens, self-antigens and alloantigens. Overall study results and their limits: Donor-recipient similarity was low at 1-2 months but increased during the first year, and donor CD8+ memory clones often dominated later blood repertoires. Across 45 or so patients, TRB clonality was highly associated with recipient CMV seropositivity and CMV reactivation, and PTCy diversity was similar to diversity in CNI/methotrexate controls. The TRB repertoires of T cells infiltrating skin or the GI tract showed only limited overlap with the TRB repertoires found in blood.

Turning to this clone: The clone's antigen remains unknown. Base qualities are not recorded, but no much larger clone differs from it by a single base.

Viable CD3+CD4+ or CD3+CD8+ cells that were CCR7+CD45RA+CD45RO-CD95-CD27+CD28+ were classified as naive T cells. On the day of marrow donation, related bone marrow donors gave peripheral blood samples. Peripheral blood and bone marrow mononuclear cells were isolated by Ficoll-Hypaque density centrifugation and were cryopreserved. FACS on a FACSAria II was used to sort CD4+ and CD8+ T cells, including the naive and memory subsets. TRB sequencing used genomic DNA with the immunoSEQ assay at survey resolution or the hsTCRB kit. Under the source paper's analysis protocol: The immunoSEQ software was used for initial read processing, and the LymphoSeq R package was used for repertoire analyses. Clonality was calculated as 1 minus normalized Shannon entropy, and the Gini coefficient was also calculated for each TRB dataset. Phenotypes of unsorted samples were inferred by mapping TRB sequences from sorted subsets of the recipient or donor onto unsorted samples of the same recipient. The table was pulled from immuneACCESS by TCRdb, which kept in-frame rearrangements only. Such tables lose some clones; where checked, under half of the loss comes from unresolved V genes, and the rest has no known cause. That table is the source of V, J and clone size, and D and trimming were worked out from the DNA. The sample table contains about 30,000 clones; only one count was recorded for 90% to 95% of them. The top ten hold 0.1% of the sample.

V loses 2 bases at its end and J loses 1 base; junction bases beyond the gene matches: 9. The germline V gene (reference sequence) sets CDR1 to WNHNN and CDR2 to SYGVQD. Measured from the cysteine to the phenylalanine, the CDR3 is 18 residues long. Of all the DNA, just the CDR3 is kept, 54 bases in frame from base 1. The TCR sequence derives from a man aged 25 to 40 in good health and a related stem cell transplant donor. The rearrangement combines TRBV10-1 with TRBJ2-2, with 8 junctional bases fitting TRBD1. The sample was naive CD4+ T cells sorted from blood. The CDR3 here reads CASSEPSTGVKNTGELFF. Read as DNA, the sequence is TGCGCCAGCAGTGAGCCGTCGACAGGGGTGAAGAACACCGGGGAGCTGTTTTTT.